Listed here are 26 T cell receptor beta chains from one sample, sequenced in a study of beta chain features in type 1 diabetes. Expressed TCRB transcripts were sequenced because the isolated RNA had all been reverse transcribed beforehand. Using immunoSEQ multiplex PCR, the repertoire was profiled, and TCRdb retains in-frame clones only, with some absent. The sample contains 200,000 to 250,000 clones, approximately 15% of which appear only once. Their antigen targets remain unknown. Regarding the study as a whole: TCRB CDR3 length was moderately but significantly reduced in all four CD4+ subsets of Type 1 diabetes patients.

What was sequenced was naive CD4+ T cells from blood. Receptors originate from a man aged 25 to 40 with type 1 diabetes.

In its sample, this clone was seen a few times. The rearrangement links TRBV15 to TRBJ1-1, with 8 bases aligning to TRBD1. The V segment lost 4 bases and the J segment 5 bases; nucleotides outside the gene matches: 6. The CDR3 covers 14 residues. Per the germline V gene, CDR1 is LNHNV and CDR2 is YYDKDF (reference sequence). The CDR3, as DNA: TGTGCCACCAGCACGCGACAGGGGCGGACTGAAGCTTTCTTT. It translates to CATSTRQGRTEAFF.

This clone was seen a single time. V gene TRBV11-2 combines with J gene TRBJ2-1; the match to TRBD2 covers 8 bases. Germline assignment: CDR1 SGHAT and CDR2 FQNNGV. V shed 4 bases and J 0 bases; nucleotides not matched to a gene: 11. The CDR3 extends over 18 amino acids. DNA for the CDR3: TGTGCCAGCAGCTCCCGCGTACTAGCGGAGAGCTCCTACAATGAGCAGTTCTTC. Its protein is CASSSRVLAESSYNEQFF.

This clone was found a few times. The chain is built from TRBV18 and TRBJ2-3, with TRBD2 identical over 7 bases. Looked up from germline, CDR1 is KGHSH and CDR2 is LQKENI. The CDR3 is 16 residues long. V dropped 6 bases and J dropped 2; count of bases not matched to a gene: 11. The CDR3 here is CASSPPGLPITDTQYF. The CDR3 nucleotides read TGTGCCAGCTCGCCCCCGGGACTACCGATCACAGATACGCAGTATTTT. Full variable domain (missing parts from reference TRBV18 and TRBJ2-3): NAGVMQNPRHLVRRRGQEARLRCSPMKGHSHVYWYRQLPEEGLKFMVYLQKENIIDESGMPKERFSAEFPKEGPSILRIQQVVRGDSAAYFCASSPPGLPITDTQYFGPGTRLTVL.

Comment on this clone: Other nucleotide sequences in the sample specify the same CDR3. V gene TRBV7-9 combines with J gene TRBJ2-7; weak D call: TRBD1 (7 bases). The V gene lost 5 bases and the J gene lost 1 base, with 9 bases spanning the gap. The CDR3 is made up of 13 amino acids. Germline V CDR1 and CDR2: SEHNR, FQNEAQ (reference sequence). The CDR3 nucleotides are TGTGCCAGCAGCCCAGGGGGGTCCTACGAGCAGTACTTC. Protein product: CASSPGGSYEQYF.

J is TRBJ2-7 and V is TRBV5-4; 11 positions match TRBD2. The germline V gene encodes CDR1 SGHNT and CDR2 YYREEE (reference sequence). V was pared by 1 base and J by 0 bases, with 3 bases of the junction left unmatched. There are 16 residues in the CDR3. The CDR3 spells CASSLLTSGGSYEQYF. The CDR3 DNA reads TGTGCCAGCAGCTTGCTTACTAGCGGGGGCTCCTACGAGCAGTACTTC. The full variable domain, with the rest looked up from reference TRBV5-4 and TRBJ2-7, is ETGVTQSPTHLIKTRGQQVTLRCSSQSGHNTVSWYQQALGQGPQFIFQYYREEENGRGNFPPRFSGLQFPNYSSELNVNALELDDSALYLCASSLLTSGGSYEQYFGPGTRLTVT.

This clone was counted only a few times. This chain links TRBV5-4 with TRBJ2-3, with 11 bases aligning to TRBD1. The CDR3 extends over 15 amino acids. V lost 2 bases to trimming and J lost 6 bases; unmatched junction nucleotides: 5. Germline V gene data show CDR1 as SGHNT and CDR2 as YYREEE (reference sequence). The CDR3 coding sequence is TGTGCCAGCAGCTTCTCGGGACAGGGGGGGGATACGCAGTATTTT. Translation: CASSFSGQGGDTQYF.

The gene calls are TRBV7-8 and TRBJ2-5, with TRBD2 identical over 7 bases. Germline CDR1 is SGHVS and CDR2 is FQNEAQ. Trimming cost V 4 bases and J 5 bases; bases outside gene matches: 4. The CDR3 loop spans 13 amino acids. CDR3 amino acids: CASSWGGVETQYF. The DNA for the CDR3 is TGTGCCAGCAGCTGGGGGGGAGTGGAGACCCAGTACTTC.

This clone was observed a few times. This sequence joins TRBV4-1 and TRBJ2-1, with 12 bases lining up with TRBD1. J lost 6 bases, V lost 4 bases, and 13 bases had no gene match. The length of the CDR3 is 18 residues. Germline V CDR1 and CDR2: MGHRA, YSYEKL. CDR3 sequence: CASSLTPGTGGFINEQFF. CDR3 DNA: TGCGCCAGCAGCCTCACGCCCGGGACAGGGGGCTTCATCAATGAGCAGTTCTTC.

V gene TRBV30 combines with J gene TRBJ2-3; 8 nucleotides match TRBD2. J gave up 3 bases and V 1 base, and 6 bases lay outside the gene matches. Germline V gene data show CDR1 as GTSNPN and CDR2 as SVGIG (reference sequence). This CDR3 is built from 15 residues. CDR3 bases: TGTGCCTGGAGTGCCCCTAGCGGGTATACAGATACGCAGTATTTT. Its translation is CAWSAPSGYTDTQYF.

This clone has a handful of counts. This CDR3 reads CSAATGGKRDTQYF. The CDR3 nucleotides are TGCAGCGCCGCGACAGGGGGCAAAAGGGATACGCAGTATTTT. The V gene is TRBV29-1, the J gene TRBJ2-3, with 10 bases that match TRBD1. Germline values: CDR1 SQVTM, CDR2 ANQGSEA. Trimming at V came to 7 bases and at J to 6 bases, leaving 10 bases not matched to a gene. This CDR3 is 14 amino acids long.

V usage is TRBV9 and J usage is TRBJ1-2, with D possibly TRBD1 on 5 matching bases. The CDR3 has 15 amino acids. Germline CDR1 SGDLS, CDR2 YYNGEE. The V and J ends lost 0 bases and 2 bases respectively, with 11 bases between them. CDR3 amino acids: CASSVGTLANYGYTF. CDR3 DNA sequence: TGTGCCAGCAGCGTAGGGACATTAGCAAACTATGGCTACACCTTC.

V usage is TRBV7-2 and J usage is TRBJ2-7; D is possibly TRBD2 (5 bases). The germline V gene encodes CDR1 SGHTA and CDR2 FQGNSA. CDR3 length equals 16 residues. V dropped 1 base and J dropped 2 bases, with 15 bases sitting between them. This CDR3 reads CASSLGRLAPAYEQYF. The CDR3 coding sequence is TGTGCCAGCAGCTTAGGTCGGCTAGCCCCAGCCTACGAGCAGTACTTC.

The V call is TRBV5-1, the J call TRBJ2-5; TRBD1 aligns across 8 bases. The J segment lost 4 bases and the V segment lost 0 bases, leaving 8 bases of the junction unmatched. This CDR3 is built from 16 residues. Germline V gene lookup returns CDR1 SGHRS and CDR2 YFSETQ. The CDR3 DNA reads as TGCGCCAGCAGCTTGGGTACAGGGGGGAGAAGAGAGACCCAGTACTTC. This encodes CASSLGTGGRRETQYF.

This clone came up a few times. The chain is built from TRBV7-9 and TRBJ2-3, with unresolved D. The germline gives CDR1 SEHNR, CDR2 FQNEAQ (reference sequence). V lost 8 bases, J lost 4 bases, and 10 bases lay in between. The CDR3 runs 12 residues. The CDR3: CASSQSADTQYF. The CDR3 coding sequence is TGTGCCAGCTCCCAATCGGCAGATACGCAGTATTTT.

This chain links TRBV5-1 with TRBJ2-3; possibly TRBD1 for D (5 bases). The germline V gene encodes CDR1 SGHRS and CDR2 YFSETQ. V lost 4 bases, J lost 5 bases, and 8 bases lay in between. The CDR3 has 12 residues. The CDR3 loop reads CASSHTGDTQYF. The CDR3 nucleotides are TGCGCCAGCAGCCACACAGGAGATACGCAGTATTTT.

CDR3 sequence: CASSFGLADTQYF. In DNA, the CDR3 is TGCGCCAGCAGCTTCGGACTAGCAGATACGCAGTATTTT. This chain joins TRBV5-1 and TRBJ2-3, with TRBD2 identical over 7 bases. The CDR3 is 13 residues long. The J segment lost 4 bases and the V segment lost 2 bases, leaving 1 base of the junction unmatched. From germline, CDR1 is SGHRS and CDR2 YFSETQ.

This clone has a handful of counts. J is TRBJ2-7 and V is TRBV16, with D perhaps TRBD2 (6 bases). The ends were cut back, 4 bases at V and 3 bases at J, with 16 bases in the middle. The CDR3 runs 15 residues. Germline assignment: CDR1 KGHSY and CDR2 FQNENV. CDR3 residues: CASSLGGAGYYEQYF. DNA for the CDR3: TGTGCCAGCAGCCTGGGGGGAGCGGGCTACTACGAGCAGTACTTC.

The chain uses TRBV25-1 and TRBJ1-1; D remains unclear. Germline CDR1 MGHDK, CDR2 SYGVNS. The CDR3 totals 14 residues. Trimming removed 6 bases from V and 4 bases from J, with 15 bases in between. The CDR3 spells CASSVGLASTEAFF. The CDR3 coding sequence is TGTGCCAGCAGCGTGGGCCTCGCTTCCACTGAAGCTTTCTTT.

CDR3 loop: CALLGREGEQYF. Written as DNA, the CDR3 is TGTGCCCTCCTAGGGAGGGAGGGCGAGCAGTACTTC. V and J are TRBV10-3 and TRBJ2-7; 7 bases are shared with TRBD2. The germline V gene encodes CDR1 ENHRY and CDR2 SYGVKD. The junction had 10 bases not matched to a gene; V was cut back by 11 bases and J by 6 bases. This CDR3 comprises 12 residues.

This clone has more than one count but fewer than ten. The gene calls are TRBV15 and TRBJ2-7, with 9 bases that match TRBD2. The CDR3 covers 21 residues. The germline V gene has CDR1 LNHNV and CDR2 YYDKDF (reference sequence). Trimming took 0 bases from V and 0 from J; bases not matched to a gene: 18. The CDR3 DNA sequence: TGTGCCACCAGCAGAGAGGCACCTCGGACTAGCGCCGATAGAAGCTCCTACGAGCAGTACTTC. This codes for CATSREAPRTSADRSSYEQYF.

About this clone itself: The same CDR3 is also encoded by other DNA sequences in this sample. The rearrangement links TRBV6-5 to TRBJ1-1, with a weak D call TRBD1 (6 bases). Trimming took off 6 bases at V and 0 bases at J, with 8 bases between the two ends. The CDR3 runs to 13 residues. Germline CDR1 and CDR2: MNHEY and SVGAGI. The CDR3 nucleotides are TGTGCCAGCAGGCGGACAGTGAACACTGAAGCTTTCTTT. It specifies CASRRTVNTEAFF.

This clone has only a few counts. The rearrangement uses TRBV15 and TRBJ2-1, with D possibly matching TRBD1 (6 bases). The CDR3 covers 14 residues. Germline V gives CDR1 LNHNV, CDR2 YYDKDF (reference sequence). V was clipped by 0 bases and J by 5 bases, with 8 bases between them. CDR3 sequence reads: CATSRDPGDNEQFF. Written as DNA, the CDR3 is TGTGCCACCAGCAGAGATCCAGGGGACAATGAGCAGTTCTTC.

The sample holds a few counts of this clone. The chain employs TRBV7-9 and TRBJ1-1, with 9 bases aligning to TRBD1. The trim removed 6 bases at V and 6 bases at J, leaving 8 bases unmatched. The CDR3 has 14 amino acids. CDR1 and CDR2 (germline): SEHNR, FQNEAQ (reference sequence). CDR3: CASSRGQGSAEAFF. DNA for the CDR3: TGTGCCAGCAGTCGAGGACAGGGGAGCGCTGAAGCTTTCTTT.

There are a few counts of this clone. This chain connects TRBV9 to TRBJ2-2, with 9 bases aligning to TRBD1. J gave up 3 bases and V 4 bases, and 7 bases lay outside the gene matches. CDR3 length: 16 amino acids. CDR1 is SGDLS, CDR2 YYNGEE, per germline. The CDR3 protein is CASSPHRGRDTGELFF. CDR3 bases: TGTGCCAGCAGCCCGCACAGGGGGCGAGACACCGGGGAGCTGTTTTTT.

The chain joins TRBV29-1 to TRBJ1-1; D not certain. Trimming took off 6 bases at V and 0 bases at J, with 11 bases between the two ends. Germline loops: CDR1 SQVTM, CDR2 ANQGSEA. CDR3 length equals 13 residues. The CDR3: CSVRKELNTEAFF. The CDR3 bases are TGCAGCGTCCGCAAGGAGCTGAACACTGAAGCTTTCTTT.

The chain combines TRBV18 with TRBJ2-3; the D gene is possibly TRBD1 (6 bases). This CDR3 has 14 residues. Germline V gene data show CDR1 as KGHSH and CDR2 as LQKENI. Trimming removed 0 bases at V and 5 bases at J, with 9 bases between. In nucleotides, the CDR3 is TGTGCCAGCTCACCACCGGGGGCGAAAGATACGCAGTATTTT. Translating gives CASSPPGAKDTQYF. The full variable domain, completed using reference TRBV18 and TRBJ2-3, is NAGVMQNPRHLVRRRGQEARLRCSPMKGHSHVYWYRQLPEEGLKFMVYLQKENIIDESGMPKERFSAEFPKEGPSILRIQQVVRGDSAAYFCASSPPGAKDTQYFGPGTRLTVL.